A single sample is the source of the 19 T cell receptor beta chains below, sequenced in a study of cytomegalovirus exposure and HLA in healthy donors. Researchers ran the PCR with 60 Vbeta and 13 Jbeta primers. TCRdb's copy holds only in-frame clones and misses some; the assay was immunoSEQ multiplex PCR. The repertoire holds 150,000 to 200,000 clones, approximately 81% seen once, with roughly 2.1% in the top ten. Sequencing was carried out using PBMCs. The receptors were gathered from a man aged 18 to 29 in good health and CMV-seronegative.

The CDR3 DNA follows: TGTGCCAGCAGCTTGGTGGCAGGTAACGAGCAGTACTTC. Translating it yields CASSLVAGNEQYF. The V gene is TRBV5-4, the J gene TRBJ2-7; D unclear. This CDR3 is built from 13 residues. V gave up 0 bases and J gave up 5 bases, with 9 bases separating them. Germline loops: CDR1 SGHNT, CDR2 YYREEE (reference sequence).

The genes are TRBV10-3 and TRBJ1-3, with 10 bases matching TRBD1. Per germline, CDR1 ENHRY and CDR2 SYGVKD. Trimming cost V 6 bases and J 4 bases; bases outside gene matches: 6. The CDR3 is 15 amino acids. In DNA, the CDR3 is TGTGCCATCAGGGCCTTGGACAGGGGGGGAAACACCATATATTTT. This codes for CAIRALDRGGNTIYF.

CDR3 in DNA: TGTGCCAGTAGTATAGGGTTGGGACAGGTGATCTCTGGGGCCAACGTCCTGACTTTC. Its translation is CASSIGLGQVISGANVLTF. The rearrangement links TRBV19 to TRBJ2-6; 8 bases fit TRBD1. J gave up 0 bases and V 1 base, and 8 bases lay outside the gene matches. This CDR3 is built from 19 residues. Germline V lookup: CDR1 LNHDA, CDR2 SQIVND (reference sequence).

In this sample, this clone turned up once. Compared with germline, one end of the junction differs, possibly owing to a read error. The chain combines TRBV7-9 with TRBJ1-1; no definite D call. There are 12 residues in the CDR3. Germline V gives CDR1 SEHNR, CDR2 FQNEAQ (reference sequence). Here the CDR3 reads CSSSPVGTEAFF. The CDR3 coding sequence is TGTTCCAGCAGCCCCGTCGGCACTGAAGCTTTCTTT.

This clone has more than one count but fewer than ten. The rearrangement joins TRBV7-9 to TRBJ1-2; 7 nucleotides align to TRBD1. CDR3 length equals 15 residues. Per the germline V gene, CDR1 is SEHNR and CDR2 is FQNEAQ (reference sequence). V was clipped by 6 bases and J by 4 bases; unmatched bases: 11. For the CDR3, the DNA is TGTGCCAGCAGTACCTCTGGGGCAGGGGGCTATGGCTACACCTTC. Translated: CASSTSGAGGYGYTF.

This chain connects TRBV14 to TRBJ1-4; 12 nucleotides line up with TRBD1. Germline CDR1 and CDR2: SGHDN and FVKESK. This CDR3 has 19 amino acids. The ends lost 0 bases at V and 3 bases at J; junction bases unmatched: 8. CDR3 protein: CASSQELGQGASANEKLFF. DNA for the CDR3: TGTGCCAGCAGCCAAGAACTGGGACAGGGGGCATCGGCTAATGAAAAACTGTTTTTT.

This clone was counted a few times. CDR3 sequence reads: CASSQGQGTNYGYTF. CDR3 in DNA: TGCGCCAGCAGCCAAGGTCAGGGAACTAACTATGGCTACACCTTC. The rearrangement joins TRBV4-1 to TRBJ1-2; a weak D match, TRBD1 (5 bases). This CDR3 has 15 amino acids. Trimming left V 1 base short and J 0 bases short, with 9 bases between. Germline V CDR1 and CDR2: MGHRA, YSYEKL.

The rearrangement uses TRBV11-3 and TRBJ2-3; 8 positions match TRBD2. V shed 11 bases and J 2 bases; nucleotides not matched to a gene: 9. Germline CDR1 reads SGHNT; CDR2 reads YENEEA. This CDR3 is 14 amino acids long. The CDR3 DNA reads TGTGCCTCCCGGCGGGGGGCCGACACAGATACGCAGTATTTT. Amino acid sequence: CASRRGADTDTQYF.

V and J are TRBV6-6 and TRBJ2-3; 7 bases fit TRBD2. The V and J ends lost 3 bases and 5 bases, in that order; junction bases with no gene match: 5. Per germline, CDR1 MNHNY and CDR2 SVGAGI (reference sequence). This CDR3 comprises 14 residues. Here the CDR3 DNA reads TGTGCCAGCAGTTATGGTGGGAGGGGAGATACGCAGTATTTT. It codes for CASSYGGRGDTQYF.

In this sample, this clone turned up a few times. The chain has TRBV28 and TRBJ2-7; D may be TRBD2 (5 bases). The CDR3 spans 17 residues. The V gene lost 1 base and the J gene lost 4 bases, with 20 bases spanning the gap. CDR1 is MDHEN, CDR2 SYDVKM, per germline. This CDR3 reads CASSLYDWPRGKYEQYF. Written as DNA, the CDR3 is TGTGCCAGCAGTTTATATGATTGGCCCCGGGGTAAGTACGAGCAGTACTTC.

The gene calls are TRBV4-1 and TRBJ2-7; 7 bases agree with TRBD2. The CDR3 sequence is 16 residues long. Unmatched junction bases numbered 14, after V lost 4 bases and J lost 5 bases. The germline V gene encodes CDR1 MGHRA and CDR2 YSYEKL. The CDR3 sequence is CASSRFSTGTKHEQYF. The CDR3 region has the DNA TGCGCCAGCAGCCGATTTTCGACCGGGACTAAGCACGAGCAGTACTTC.

This sequence joins TRBV4-3 and TRBJ2-7; 13 bases line up with TRBD2. The CDR3 length is 15 residues. In germline, CDR1 is LGHNA, CDR2 YSLEER. Unmatched junction bases numbered 9, after V lost 4 bases and J lost 9 bases. This CDR3 is CASSPGLAGALGQYF. The CDR3 DNA follows: TGCGCCAGCAGCCCCGGACTAGCGGGGGCCCTTGGGCAGTACTTC.

J is TRBJ1-4 and V is TRBV28, with TRBD1 identical over 7 bases. The CDR3 contains 14 residues. V lost 6 bases to trimming and J lost 4 bases; unmatched junction nucleotides: 5. Germline CDR1 reads MDHEN; CDR2 reads SYDVKM. The CDR3 loop is CASSPDRFNEKLFF. The CDR3 DNA reads as TGTGCCAGCAGCCCGGACAGGTTTAATGAAAAACTGTTTTTT.

This rearrangement joins TRBV6-1 to TRBJ1-5, with D perhaps TRBD1 (5 bases). There are 13 residues in the CDR3. V was shortened by 4 bases and J by 7 bases, with 11 bases between the two germline ends. Germline V CDR1 and CDR2: MNHNS, SASEGT. The CDR3 bases are TGTGCCAGCAGTGTGACGGGGGAACAGCCCCAGCATTTT. It specifies CASSVTGEQPQHF.

The chain couples TRBV5-1 to TRBJ1-2; TRBD1 is a possible D gene (6 bases). CDR1 SGHRS and CDR2 YFSETQ come from the germline V gene. The CDR3 is 15 residues long. Trimming left V 4 bases short and J 1 base short, with 14 bases between. The CDR3 DNA reads TGCGCCAGCAGCCCAGGGACAATTTTTAACTATGGCTACACCTTC. This codes for CASSPGTIFNYGYTF.

The V gene is TRBV7-9, the J gene TRBJ1-6; no clear D gene. Germline V gene lookup returns CDR1 SEHNR and CDR2 FQNEAQ (reference sequence). The CDR3 has 13 amino acids. Trimming shortened V by 0 bases and J by 9 bases, and 6 bases separated the two germline ends. CDR3 protein: CASSLAAGSPLHF. The CDR3 nucleotides are TGTGCCAGCAGCTTAGCGGCGGGTTCACCCCTCCACTTT. Looking up the rest from reference TRBV7-9 and TRBJ1-6 gives the full variable domain: DTGVSQNPRHKITKRGQNVTFRCDPISEHNRLYWYRQTLGQGPEFLTYFQNEAQLEKSRLLSDRFSAERPKGSFSTLEIQRTEQGDSAMYLCASSLAAGSPLHFGNGTRLTVT.

This chain uses TRBV4-1 with TRBJ1-3; D unresolved. Germline loops: CDR1 MGHRA, CDR2 YSYEKL. CDR3 length: 15 amino acids. With 2 bases removed from V and 0 bases from J, the gap between germline ends came to 8 bases. CDR3 protein: CASSQPGYSGNTIYF. The DNA for the CDR3 is TGCGCCAGCAGCCAACCGGGGTACTCTGGAAACACCATATATTTT.

The chain employs TRBV27 and TRBJ2-1; unclear D gene. V was pared by 2 bases and J by 10 bases, with 9 bases between. This CDR3 is built from 12 residues. CDR1 and CDR2 from the germline V gene are MNHEY and SMNVEV (reference sequence). CDR3 coding DNA: TGTGCCAGCAGTTTACCCCCTAGGGAGCAGTTCTTC. Its protein is CASSLPPREQFF.

J is TRBJ1-5 and V is TRBV19; D not certain. Germline V CDR1 and CDR2: LNHDA, SQIVND (reference sequence). V was shortened by 5 bases and J by 1 base, with 15 bases between the two germline ends. The CDR3 is made up of 16 amino acids. The DNA for the CDR3 is TGTGCCAGTAGTCTAACCGGTTATGCCAGCAATCAGCCCCAGCATTTT. This codes for CASSLTGYASNQPQHF.